This T cell receptor beta chain was captured by sequencing in a study of PD-1 blockade in mismatch repair-deficient tumors. Produced via immunoSEQ multiplex PCR; TCRdb's table is partial and in-frame only. The table records around 52,000 clones, 81% of them present only once. V was pared by 3 bases and J by 2 bases, with 16 bases between. CDR1 MGHRA and CDR2 YSYEKL come from the germline V gene. The CDR3 extends over 16 amino acids. V usage is TRBV4-1 and J usage is TRBJ1-2; unclear D gene. The specimen was peripheral blood, collected 20 weeks after starting pembrolizumab. The origin of this receptor is an adult with mismatch repair-deficient cancer. The CDR3 region has the DNA TGCGCCAGCAGCCACCTGCCTCGGGATATAAACTATGGCTACACCTTC. It codes for CASSHLPRDINYGYTF.